This TCR beta chain was identified during a study of a mutant IDH1 vaccine in newly diagnosed glioma. For the study at large: Standard pretreatment was either radiotherapy, temozolomide, or, for most, radiochemotherapy with temozolomide.

Assay used: immunoSEQ multiplex PCR; TCRdb lists only in-frame clones, some missing. The sample lists about 54,000 clones, roughly nine tenths occurring once. CDR1 and CDR2 from the germline V gene are SSHAT and FNYEAQ (reference sequence). This CDR3 is 15 amino acids long. In the case of this clone: Its antigen is unidentified. An end of the junction does not agree with germline; a read error may underlie this.

Study-wide results and limits: Most patients, about 93%, showed vaccine-induced immune responses.

This sample's time point: week 35, safety follow-up. One vaccine dose held 300 ug of mutant IDH1 20-mer peptide and came with topical imiquimod. New IDH1-mutant, ATRX-lost WHO grade 3 or 4 astrocytomas occurred in donors. The origin of this receptor is a man aged 40-49 years with glioma. The rearrangement joins TRBV7-7 to TRBJ2-5; D tentatively reads TRBD1 or TRBD2 (5 bases each). The sequences come from PBMCs, collected from a glioma patient whose treatment included an IDH1 peptide vaccine. The CDR3: CASSLGTGRKETQYF. In nucleotides, the CDR3 is TGTGCTAGCAGCTTGGGGACGGGCAGGAAAGAGACCCAGTACTTC.